Given below is one T cell receptor (beta chain) in context. The target of this receptor is not known. Within one base of it there is no much larger clone, and no base qualities were kept. This entry is derived from a study of blood T cell repertoires in COVID-19 (dated by TCRdb to about 2020). Background for the entire study: Collaborator samples came from the United States, Italy and Spain and covered acute and convalescent phases of COVID-19. The prospective study material was composed of cDNA or gDNA derived from T cells, B-cell-depleted T cells, or PBMCs. The dataset comprised deeply sampled blood TCRbeta repertoires from subjects exposed to, actively infected with, or recovered from COVID-19. The repertoires were released in a freely available public database meant as a resource for research on the immune response to SARS-CoV-2. Samples came from the ongoing ImmuneRACE study (first 160 participants) plus 1,254 subjects from 6 global collaborators. Nearly every sample came with metadata listing a de-identified subject ID, COVID-19 status, age in years and sex. Where available, HLA class I and class II types were obtained from metadata supplied by the sample provider rather than from assay-based typing. General study outcomes and caveats: The quantity of clinical and demographic metadata differed by source and by participant and was supplied without curation.

The immunoSEQ Assay, a bias-controlled multiplex PCR, was used to amplify TCRbeta CDR3 regions from genomic DNA. Under the source paper's analysis protocol: The number of nucleated cells in each sample was estimated by amplification of reference gene primers within the assay. Sequence reads were collapsed and filtered to measure the absolute abundance of every unique TCRbeta CDR3 rearrangement. For each sample, productive Simpson clonality was calculated as the square root of Simpson's diversity index across productive rearrangements. Imported from immuneACCESS, the table was reduced by TCRdb to in-frame sequences with V and J called. These copies leave out some clones; in studies compared against another copy, an unresolved V gene accounts for under half, and the cause of the remainder is not known. For V, J and clone size, that table is used; D and trimming come from the DNA. The table for this sample lists 250,000 or so clones; around nine tenths of them were counted only once. Of the sample, 8% to 10% is held by the ten largest clones.

Enrolling through a virtual design, the prospective study's participants ranged in age from roughly 18 to 89 years and lived across roughly 23 United States geographic areas. To assign participants to cohorts, the prospective study relied on clinical history that participants themselves reported in a screening survey and a study questionnaire. ImmuneRACE Cohort 3 recovered participants were defined by two consecutive negative NP/OP PCR tests, healthcare professional clearance, or symptom resolution. In the prospective study, mobile phlebotomists collected whole blood, serum and a nasopharyngeal or oropharyngeal swab from each participant. Over a roughly two-month period, participants in the prospective study had the option of providing additional blood draws and questionnaires. Blood samples from the prospective study were shipped frozen or at room temperature prior to DNA extraction. Based on the germline V gene (reference sequence), the CDR1 and CDR2 sequences are LGHDT and YNNKEL. Deletion took 0 bases off V and 3 bases off J, with a span of 21 bases between the germline ends. From its cysteine to its phenylalanine, the CDR3 spans 18 amino acids. Only the CDR3 part of the read is kept: 54 bases, read in frame from the first base.

Here the chain combines TRBV3-1 (or the pseudogene TRBV3-2) and TRBJ2-7; the best D guess is TRBD1, with 5 bases matching. The receptor was isolated from a man aged 35 to 55 who had recovered from COVID-19. The sequenced sample was PBMCs or T cells enriched from blood (not recorded which). The DNA sequence is TGTGCCAGCAGCCAAGAAAGGACAAGGGTCCCCGTTTGCTACGAGCAGTACTTC. This codes for CASSQERTRVPVCYEQYF.